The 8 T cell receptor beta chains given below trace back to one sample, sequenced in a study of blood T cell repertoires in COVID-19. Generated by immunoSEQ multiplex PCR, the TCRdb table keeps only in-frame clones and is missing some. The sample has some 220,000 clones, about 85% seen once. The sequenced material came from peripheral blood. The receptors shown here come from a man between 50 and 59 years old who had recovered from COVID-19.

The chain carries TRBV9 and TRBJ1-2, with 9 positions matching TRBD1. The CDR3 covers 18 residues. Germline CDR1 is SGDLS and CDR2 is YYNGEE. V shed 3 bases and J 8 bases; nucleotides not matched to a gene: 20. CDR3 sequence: CASSAAKGTGTSLLGYTF. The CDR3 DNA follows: TGTGCCAGCAGCGCCGCAAAAGGGACAGGGACCTCCCTGTTGGGCTACACCTTC. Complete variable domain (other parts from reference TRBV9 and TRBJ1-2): DSGVTQTPKHLITATGQRVTLRCSPRSGDLSVYWYQQSLDQGLQFLIQYYNGEERAKGNILERFSAQQFPDLHSELNLSSLELGDSALYFCASSAAKGTGTSLLGYTFGSGTRLTVV.

The CDR3 loop reads CASSYLTGASTGELFF. The DNA of the CDR3 is TGTGCCAGCAGTTATTTGACGGGAGCGAGCACCGGGGAGCTGTTTTTT. The J gene is TRBJ2-2, the V gene TRBV6-5; D perhaps matches TRBD2 (6 bases). In germline, CDR1 is MNHEY, CDR2 SVGAGI. The V end lost 3 bases, the J end lost 4 bases, and 15 bases lay between the germline ends. CDR3 length: 16 residues.

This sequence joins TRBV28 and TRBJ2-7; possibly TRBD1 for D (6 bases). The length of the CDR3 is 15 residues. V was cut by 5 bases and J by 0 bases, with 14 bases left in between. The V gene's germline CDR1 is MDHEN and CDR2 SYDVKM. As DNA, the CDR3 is TGTGCCAGCAGTCTGGACAGCTTAGGCTCCTACGAGCAGTACTTC. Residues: CASSLDSLGSYEQYF.

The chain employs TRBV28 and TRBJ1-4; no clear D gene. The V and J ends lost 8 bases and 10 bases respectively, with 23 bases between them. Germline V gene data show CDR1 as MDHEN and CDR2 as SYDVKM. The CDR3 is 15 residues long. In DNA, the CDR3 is TGTGCCAGCTCGGCATTGGAGACTCCTGTTGGAAAACTGTTTTTT. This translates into CASSALETPVGKLFF.

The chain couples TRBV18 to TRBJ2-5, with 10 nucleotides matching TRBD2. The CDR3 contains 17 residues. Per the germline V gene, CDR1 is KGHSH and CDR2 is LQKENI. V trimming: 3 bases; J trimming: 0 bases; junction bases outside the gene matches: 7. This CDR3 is CASSPRTSGSYQETQYF. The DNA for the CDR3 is TGTGCCAGCTCACCTCGGACTAGCGGTTCGTACCAAGAGACCCAGTACTTC.

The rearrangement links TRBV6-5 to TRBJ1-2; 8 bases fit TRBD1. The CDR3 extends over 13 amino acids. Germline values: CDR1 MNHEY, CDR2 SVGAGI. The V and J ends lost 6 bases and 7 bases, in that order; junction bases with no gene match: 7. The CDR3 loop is CASSSDRAGGYTF. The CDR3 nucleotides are TGTGCCAGCAGCTCGGACAGGGCAGGTGGCTACACCTTC.

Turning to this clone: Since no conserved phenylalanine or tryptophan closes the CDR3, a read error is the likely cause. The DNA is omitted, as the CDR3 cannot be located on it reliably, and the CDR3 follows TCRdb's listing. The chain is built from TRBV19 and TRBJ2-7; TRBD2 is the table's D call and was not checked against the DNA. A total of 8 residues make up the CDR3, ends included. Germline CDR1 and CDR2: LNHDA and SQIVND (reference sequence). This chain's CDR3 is CASSMKSL.

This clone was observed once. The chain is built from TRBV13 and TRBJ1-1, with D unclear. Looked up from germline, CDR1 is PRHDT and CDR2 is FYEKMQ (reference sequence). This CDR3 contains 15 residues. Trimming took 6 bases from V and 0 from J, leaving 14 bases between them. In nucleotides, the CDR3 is TGTGCCAGCAGTCCCCGAGGGCACATGAACACTGAAGCTTTCTTT. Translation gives CASSPRGHMNTEAFF.